This TCR beta chain was observed in a study of cytomegalovirus exposure and HLA in healthy donors. Overall study context: In an early release, HLA-typed donors contributed tens of millions of unique TCR sequences.

On this clone itself: Its specificity is not known.

Overall study findings and caveats: Investigators reported 164 TCR beta chains as tied to cytomegalovirus.

Germline V gene data show CDR1 as MNHEY and CDR2 as SVGAGI. The trim removed 4 bases at V and 6 bases at J, leaving 9 bases unmatched. The CDR3 totals 15 residues. PCR involved 60 Vbeta and 13 Jbeta primers. Only in-frame clones appear in the TCRdb table, and some are missing; sequencing was by immunoSEQ multiplex PCR. This sample has 110,000 to 150,000 clones, with about 78% found just once. The clonotype comes from a man aged 35-49 years in good health and CMV-seropositive. The specimen sequenced was PBMCs. The chain employs TRBV6-5 and TRBJ2-1, with 7 bases lining up with TRBD1. The chain's CDR3 is CASSFEGGGGNEQFF. Here the CDR3 DNA reads TGTGCCAGCAGTTTTGAAGGGGGCGGAGGCAATGAGCAGTTCTTC.